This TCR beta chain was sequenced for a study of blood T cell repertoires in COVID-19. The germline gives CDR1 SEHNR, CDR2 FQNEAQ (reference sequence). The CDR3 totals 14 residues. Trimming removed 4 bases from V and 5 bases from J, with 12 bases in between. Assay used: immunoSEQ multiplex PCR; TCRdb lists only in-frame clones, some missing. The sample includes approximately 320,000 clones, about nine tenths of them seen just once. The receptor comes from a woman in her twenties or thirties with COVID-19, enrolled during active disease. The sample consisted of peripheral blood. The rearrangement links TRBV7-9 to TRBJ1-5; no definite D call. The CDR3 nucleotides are TGTGCCAGCAGCTCCGGTTCCGGGTATCAGCCCCAGCATTTT. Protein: CASSSGSGYQPQHF. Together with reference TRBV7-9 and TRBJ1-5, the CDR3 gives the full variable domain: DTGVSQNPRHKITKRGQNVTFRCDPISEHNRLYWYRQTLGQGPEFLTYFQNEAQLEKSRLLSDRFSAERPKGSFSTLEIQRTEQGDSAMYLCASSSGSGYQPQHFGDGTRLSIL.